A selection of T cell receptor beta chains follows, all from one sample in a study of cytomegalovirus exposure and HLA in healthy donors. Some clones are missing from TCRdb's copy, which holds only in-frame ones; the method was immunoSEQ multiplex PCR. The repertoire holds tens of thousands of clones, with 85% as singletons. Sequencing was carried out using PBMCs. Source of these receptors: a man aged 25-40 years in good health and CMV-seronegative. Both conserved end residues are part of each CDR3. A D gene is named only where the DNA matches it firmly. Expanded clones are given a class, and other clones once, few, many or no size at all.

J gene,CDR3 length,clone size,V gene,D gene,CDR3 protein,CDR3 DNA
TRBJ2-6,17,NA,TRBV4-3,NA,CASSQGDSSSGANVLTF,TGCGCCAGCAGCCAAGGCGACAGCTCCTCTGGGGCCAACGTCCTGACTTTC
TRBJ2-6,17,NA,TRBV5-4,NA,CASSRLGQGPGANVLTF,TGTGCCAGCAGCCGCTTGGGGCAGGGGCCGGGGGCCAACGTCCTGACTTTC
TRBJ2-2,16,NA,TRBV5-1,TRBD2,CASSFGASGYTGELFF,TGCGCCAGCAGCTTTGGGGCTAGCGGGTACACCGGGGAGCTGTTTTTT
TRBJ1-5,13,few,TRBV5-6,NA,CASSSGRNQPQHF,TGTGCCAGCAGCTCGGGTCGGAATCAGCCCCAGCATTTT
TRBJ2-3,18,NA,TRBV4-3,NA,CASSRKASGGGNTDTQYF,TGCGCCAGCAGCCGCAAGGCATCTGGTGGCGGTAACACAGATACGCAGTATTTT
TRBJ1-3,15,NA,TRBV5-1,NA,CASSPGGATGNTIYF,TGCGCCAGCAGCCCGGGGGGGGCGACGGGAAACACCATATATTTT
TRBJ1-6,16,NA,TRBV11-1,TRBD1,CASSLAPGQGYSPLHF,TGTGCCAGCAGCTTAGCTCCGGGACAGGGATATTCACCCCTCCACTTT
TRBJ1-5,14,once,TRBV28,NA,CASSETGFNQPQHF,TGTGCCAGCAGTGAGACGGGGTTCAATCAGCCCCAGCATTTT
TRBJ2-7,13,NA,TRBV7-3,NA,CASSFGQAYEQYF,TGTGCCAGCAGCTTCGGCCAGGCTTACGAGCAGTACTTC
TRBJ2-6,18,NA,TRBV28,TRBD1,CASSDRTGGFSGANVLTF,TGTGCCAGCAGTGATAGGACAGGGGGTTTCTCCGGGGCCAACGTCCTGACTTTC
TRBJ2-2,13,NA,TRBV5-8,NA,CASSPWHAGELFF,TGTGCCAGCAGCCCGTGGCATGCCGGGGAGCTGTTTTTT
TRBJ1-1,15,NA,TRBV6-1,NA,CASSEGGGYQGEAFF,TGTGCCAGCAGTGAAGGGGGGGGATATCAAGGTGAAGCTTTCTTT
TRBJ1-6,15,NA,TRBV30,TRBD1,CACLPWQGAHSPLHF,TGTGCCTGCCTTCCATGGCAGGGGGCGCATTCACCCCTCCACTTT
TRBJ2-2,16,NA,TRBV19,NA,CASSIPQGWNTGELFF,TGTGCCAGTAGTATACCGCAGGGCTGGAACACCGGGGAGCTGTTTTTT
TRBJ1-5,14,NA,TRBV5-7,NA,CASRSHGEDQPQHF,TGTGCCAGCAGGAGTCACGGAGAGGATCAGCCCCAGCATTTT
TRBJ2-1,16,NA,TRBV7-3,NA,CASSLTVSSRNNEQFF,TGTGCCAGCAGCTTAACGGTGTCTAGCCGAAACAATGAGCAGTTCTTC
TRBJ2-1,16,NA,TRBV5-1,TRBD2,CASSWGLAGAYNEQFF,TGCGCCAGCAGCTGGGGACTAGCGGGAGCCTACAATGAGCAGTTCTTC
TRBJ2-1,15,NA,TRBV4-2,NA,CASSQDGPMADEQFF,TGTGCCAGCAGCCAAGATGGCCCCATGGCCGATGAGCAGTTCTTC
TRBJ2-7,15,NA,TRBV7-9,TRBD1,CASSLGDRGRHEQYF,TGTGCCAGCAGCTTAGGGGACAGGGGGCGCCACGAGCAGTACTTC
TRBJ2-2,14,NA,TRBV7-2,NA,CASSGLQGTGELFF,TGTGCCAGCAGCGGATTACAGGGAACCGGGGAGCTGTTTTTT
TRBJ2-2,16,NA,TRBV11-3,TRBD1,CASSVGTGRNTGELFF,TGTGCCAGCAGCGTCGGGACAGGGAGGAACACCGGGGAGCTGTTTTTT
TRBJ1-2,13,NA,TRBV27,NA,CASGGQTNYGYTF,TGTGCCAGCGGGGGACAAACGAACTATGGCTACACCTTC
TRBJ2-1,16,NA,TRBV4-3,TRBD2,CASSPLAGSSYNEQFF,TGCGCCAGCAGCCCCTTAGCGGGATCCTCCTACAATGAGCAGTTCTTC
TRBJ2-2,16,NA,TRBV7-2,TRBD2,CASSLAGVVYTGELFF,TGTGCCAGCAGTCTAGCGGGAGTGGTGTACACCGGGGAGCTGTTTTTT